This TCR beta chain originates from a study of CD8 T cells in Susac syndrome. An input of roughly 0.5 to 1 ug of RNA was subjected to reverse transcription using random hexamers. An immunoSEQ multiplex PCR generated amplified TCR beta CDR3 products spanning 54 Vbeta and 13 Jbeta. TCRdb processed the immunoSEQ multiplex PCR reads anew with MiXCR; each CDR3 protein has one entry. The sample consists of fewer than 250,000 distinct CDR3 sequences, approximately 93% of them appearing once. CDR3 length: 15 amino acids. Deletions cut 0 bases from V and 2 bases from J, with 10 bases between. Germline V gene sequence: CDR1 LNHDA, CDR2 SQIVND (reference sequence). Sequencing of TCR beta was performed on blood CD8+ T cells and on blood CD4+ T cells. Controls were age- and sex-matched healthy donors. TEMRA cells underwent FACS enrichment and CD8+ and CD4+ T cells underwent negative isolation.

The clonotype originates from a human donor in good health. Sequenced input: CD4+ T cells from PBMCs. The V gene is TRBV19, the J gene TRBJ1-1, with D hard to call. In DNA, the CDR3 is TGTGCCAGTAGTATAGATCTGGGGTATAACACTGAAGCTTTCTTT. Residues: CASSIDLGYNTEAFF.